The 18 T cell receptor beta chains below come from one sample, sequenced in a study of blood T cell repertoires in COVID-19. Only in-frame clones appear in the TCRdb table, and some are missing; sequencing was by immunoSEQ multiplex PCR. The sample holds about 70,000 clones; over 70% are singletons and the top ten take approximately 18%. Sequenced input: peripheral blood. All receptors come from an older man who had recovered from COVID-19.

V gene TRBV18 combines with J gene TRBJ1-1; maybe TRBD1 (5 bases). CDR1 KGHSH and CDR2 LQKENI come from the germline V gene. This CDR3 spans 17 amino acids. Between the trimmed V and J ends, which lost 3 bases and 8 bases, there was a span of 25 bases. In DNA, the CDR3 is TGTGCCAGCTCACCCGGAGTAGGCCAGGACACCCGTTTGGAAGCTTTCTTT. Encoded protein: CASSPGVGQDTRLEAFF. Drawing the rest from reference TRBV18 and TRBJ1-1, the complete variable domain is NAGVMQNPRHLVRRRGQEARLRCSPMKGHSHVYWYRQLPEEGLKFMVYLQKENIIDESGMPKERFSAEFPKEGPSILRIQQVVRGDSAAYFCASSPGVGQDTRLEAFFGQGTRLTVV.

CDR3 nucleotide sequence: TGCGCCAGCAGCTCCGGACTAGCGGGGGGGCCGTTGGAAGAGACCCAGTACTTC. It yields the protein CASSSGLAGGPLEETQYF. The V gene is TRBV5-1, the J gene TRBJ2-5, with 15 nucleotides matching TRBD2. Germline-derived CDR1 and CDR2 are SGHRS and YFSETQ. This CDR3 region has 18 residues. The ends lost 3 bases at V and 3 bases at J; junction bases unmatched: 9.

The chain employs TRBV6-1 and TRBJ1-6; D is ambiguous. Germline V gives CDR1 MNHNS, CDR2 SASEGT. V lost 2 bases to trimming and J lost 3 bases, with 20 bases between them. The CDR3 length is 19 residues. CDR3 nucleotide sequence: TGTGCCAGCAGTGAATGGAGGGCTGTCACGAGTTACTATAATTCACCCCTCCACTTT. Translation gives CASSEWRAVTSYYNSPLHF.

This chain connects TRBV6-5 to TRBJ1-3; D may be TRBD1 (5 bases). The CDR3 has 13 amino acids. Germline V gene lookup returns CDR1 MNHEY and CDR2 SVGAGI. The V gene lost 6 bases and the J gene lost 2 bases, with 8 bases spanning the gap. The CDR3 region has the DNA TGTGCCAGCAGGGACACCCCTGGAAACACCATATATTTT. Amino acids: CASRDTPGNTIYF.

V is TRBV6-5 and J is TRBJ1-4; possibly TRBD1 for D (6 bases). CDR1 is MNHEY, CDR2 SVGAGI, per germline. This CDR3 has 14 amino acids. The V and J ends lost 10 bases and 2 bases respectively, with 14 bases between them. CDR3 protein: CATTARGTNEKLFF. The DNA for the CDR3 is TGTGCCACCACCGCGAGGGGGACTAATGAAAAACTGTTTTTT.

The genes are TRBV9 and TRBJ2-3; 7 bases are a match to TRBD1. CDR3 length: 16 amino acids. The ends lost 2 bases at V and 3 bases at J; junction bases unmatched: 9. CDR1 SGDLS and CDR2 YYNGEE come from the germline V gene. The DNA for the CDR3 is TGTGCCAGCAGCGTGGACTCGGGACAGCTAACAGATACGCAGTATTTT. This translates into CASSVDSGQLTDTQYF.

This chain connects TRBV2 to TRBJ1-1, with a possible D match to TRBD1 (6 bases). Looked up from germline, CDR1 is SNHLY and CDR2 is FYNNEI. Trimming shortened V by 7 bases and J by 1 base, and 13 bases separated the two germline ends. The CDR3 loop spans 14 amino acids. CDR3 region: CASTSGQTNTEAFF. The CDR3 DNA sequence: TGTGCCAGCACCTCAGGACAGACGAACACTGAAGCTTTCTTT.

This rearrangement joins TRBV28 to TRBJ1-3; 7 positions agree with TRBD1. This CDR3 is 15 amino acids long. Per germline, CDR1 MDHEN and CDR2 SYDVKM. V trimming: 6 bases; J trimming: 4 bases; junction bases outside the gene matches: 9. Here the CDR3 reads CASSLPTGFGNTIYF. The DNA for the CDR3 is TGTGCCAGCAGCCTACCGACAGGGTTCGGAAACACCATATATTTT.

The genes are TRBV11-2 and TRBJ1-3, with 9 bases aligning to TRBD1. Germline V gene data show CDR1 as SGHAT and CDR2 as FQNNGV. The ends lost 6 bases at V and 6 bases at J; junction bases unmatched: 9. The CDR3 has 15 residues. CDR3 protein: CASRHGTGFENTIYF. The CDR3 nucleotides read TGTGCCAGCAGGCACGGGACAGGGTTCGAAAACACCATATATTTT.

This clone was detected once. The chain recombines TRBV28 with TRBJ1-4; the match to TRBD1 covers 7 bases. After removal of 5 bases from V and 8 bases from J, the junction contained 14 bases not matched to a gene. Per the germline V gene, CDR1 is MDHEN and CDR2 is SYDVKM. CDR3 length: 16 amino acids. The CDR3 sequence is CASSQPTGPRREKLFF. The CDR3 nucleotides are TGTGCCAGCAGTCAACCGACAGGGCCCAGGAGGGAAAAACTGTTTTTT.

The rearrangement joins TRBV7-9 to TRBJ2-2; a possible D gene is TRBD2 (5 bases). The CDR3 length is 16 residues. Deletions cut 5 bases from V and 5 bases from J, with 18 bases between. Germline V gene sequence: CDR1 SEHNR, CDR2 FQNEAQ (reference sequence). This CDR3 reads CASSPEGALKTGELFF. The CDR3 DNA is TGTGCCAGCAGCCCAGAGGGTGCCCTGAAAACCGGGGAGCTGTTTTTT. The complete variable domain, with remaining parts taken from reference TRBV7-9 and TRBJ2-2, reads DTGVSQNPRHKITKRGQNVTFRCDPISEHNRLYWYRQTLGQGPEFLTYFQNEAQLEKSRLLSDRFSAERPKGSFSTLEIQRTEQGDSAMYLCASSPEGALKTGELFFGEGSRLTVL.

This clone occurred a few times. This chain connects TRBV5-4 to TRBJ2-3; 8 bases match TRBD1. This CDR3 contains 15 residues. The J segment lost 4 bases and the V segment lost 3 bases, leaving 7 bases of the junction unmatched. Germline CDR1 reads SGHNT; CDR2 reads YYREEE (reference sequence). The CDR3 DNA is TGTGCCAGCAGCTCGCAGGGGGCGCCGGCAGATACGCAGTATTTT. Translated, it gives CASSSQGAPADTQYF.

The chain combines TRBV3-1 (or the pseudogene TRBV3-2) with TRBJ1-1; D uncertain. The CDR3 is 13 amino acids. Germline CDR1 is LGHDT and CDR2 is YNNKEL (reference sequence). V gave up 2 bases and J gave up 10 bases, with 14 bases separating them. CDR3 loop: CASSQNQYLAAFF. The CDR3 DNA is TGTGCCAGCAGCCAAAATCAATATCTGGCAGCTTTCTTT.

The chain carries TRBV11-2 and TRBJ2-2; D is unresolved. This CDR3 is 14 amino acids long. V was pared by 2 bases and J by 7 bases, with 11 bases between. Germline lookup yields CDR1 SGHAT and CDR2 FQNNGV. Here the CDR3 DNA reads TGTGCCAGCAGCTTACTGATGCGCGGCGGGGAGCTGTTTTTT. This gives the protein CASSLLMRGGELFF.

This clone was counted only a few times. The CDR3 loop reads CASSGRTGFNQPQHF. The CDR3 nucleotides are TGTGCCAGCTCAGGTAGGACAGGCTTCAATCAGCCCCAGCATTTT. V is TRBV18 and J is TRBJ1-5; TRBD1 matches at 7 bases. Germline V lookup: CDR1 KGHSH, CDR2 LQKENI. CDR3 length equals 15 residues. V shed 5 bases, J shed 3 bases, and the junction held 7 bases outside the gene matches.

The gene calls are TRBV5-1 and TRBJ1-1, with D possibly being TRBD1 (5 bases). V shed 0 bases and J shed 7 bases, with 13 bases lying between them. Germline V gene data show CDR1 as SGHRS and CDR2 as YFSETQ. There are 14 residues in the CDR3. Here the CDR3 DNA reads TGCGCCAGCAGCTTGGCGGGGGATCGATATGAAGCTTTCTTT. Translating it yields CASSLAGDRYEAFF.

This clone is medium-sized within its sample. The chain combines TRBV10-1 with TRBJ1-6; D gene unclear. CDR1 is WNHNN and CDR2 is SYGVQD in the germline V gene (reference sequence). With 3 bases removed from V and 6 bases from J, the gap between germline ends came to 9 bases. CDR3 size: 14 residues. In DNA form, the CDR3 reads TGCGCCAGCAGTGACGGGAGGAGTAATTCACCCCTCCACTTT. Translated, it gives CASSDGRSNSPLHF.

This clone was found once. The chain couples TRBV16 to TRBJ1-2, with no clear D. Germline CDR1 reads KGHSY; CDR2 reads FQNENV. Between the trimmed V and J ends, which lost 1 base and 5 bases, there was a span of 8 bases. The CDR3 runs 13 residues. DNA for the CDR3: TGTGCCAGCAGCCAATGGGCAGAGTATGGCTACACCTTC. This translates into CASSQWAEYGYTF.